This TCR beta chain was sequenced in a study of T cell responses to AZD1222 COVID-19 vaccine. Findings of the study overall: Baseline testing showed seropositivity in only a handful of AZD1222 recipients. Spike-specific TCR breadth and depth were elevated following two AZD1222 doses. There were vaccine-associated CD4 TCRs across spike, dominant at 160-218 and 743-854.

Concerning this clone: The antigen is undetermined.

Repertoires were generated with immunoSEQ multiplex PCR, while TCRdb's copy carries only in-frame clones and drops some. This sample has about 150,000 clones, with 90% found just once. The length of the CDR3 is 15 residues. Germline assignment: CDR1 SEHNR and CDR2 FQNEAQ (reference sequence). V was cut by 1 base and J by 1 base, with 10 bases left in between. Timing groups of about 4 and about 12 weeks for second doses were pooled. The rearrangement uses TRBV7-9 and TRBJ1-1, with a possible D match to TRBD1 (5 bases). This clonotype was obtained from an adult who received the AZD1222 COVID-19 vaccine. This specimen was peripheral blood, taken 28 days after the second AZD1222 dose. The CDR3, as DNA: TGTGCCAGCAGCTTAGGTCTGGGGCCGAACACTGAAGCTTTCTTT. This sequence encodes CASSLGLGPNTEAFF.